The entry below gives a single T cell receptor (beta chain) sequence along with its context. Its target is not known. Sample-barcoded 5' priming and a J-beta primer mix drove a second PCR of 7 to 11 cycles. Each cDNA molecule was tagged by a template-switch adaptor with 12 random nucleotides. TCRdb reprocessed the 5' RACE reads with MiXCR, giving one entry per CDR3 protein. The sample holds about 1.8 million distinct CDR3 sequences, around half seen once. These data come from a study of blood T cells in healthy people across ages. Study-wide results and caveats: Older age coincided with a roughly linear decline in TCR beta diversity per million T cells.

CDR1 and CDR2 from the germline V gene are MNHNY and SVGAGI (reference sequence). The CDR3 is made up of 14 amino acids. Trimming removed 6 bases from V and 3 bases from J; junction bases left unmatched: 7. Each donor was a healthy Caucasian individual from Russia, aged about 6 to 95. The sequencing input was blood. The chain couples TRBV6-6 to TRBJ2-7; 8 nucleotides agree with TRBD2. This TCR came from a woman between 40 and 50 years old in good health. CDR3 residues: CASRSGSGVYEQYF. CDR3 nucleotide sequence: TGTGCCAGCAGGTCCGGTAGCGGGGTCTACGAGCAGTACTTC.